One T cell receptor beta chain is described in this entry. This sample was taken from a study of cytotoxic CD8 clonotypes in ibrutinib-treated CLL. Using immunoSEQ multiplex PCR, the repertoire was profiled, and TCRdb retains in-frame clones only, with some absent. In the table there are 150,000 or so clones, approximately 80% of which are singletons. This specimen consisted of PBMCs, obtained after 24 months of ibrutinib treatment. This clonotype was obtained from a human donor with chronic lymphocytic leukemia.

In nucleotides, the CDR3 is TGTGCCAGCAGTTCATCCGGGACAGAAAGATCCGGTCAGCCCCAGCATTTT. Its translation: CASSSSGTERSGQPQHF. The V call is TRBV28, the J call TRBJ1-5; TRBD1 matches at 7 bases. The V segment lost 4 bases and the J segment 6 bases; nucleotides outside the gene matches: 15. This CDR3 has 17 amino acids. Germline lookup yields CDR1 MDHEN and CDR2 SYDVKM.